This TCR beta chain was identified in a study of blood T cell repertoires in COVID-19 (dated by TCRdb to the early 2020s). Study-wide context: Collaborator samples came from the United States, Italy and Spain and covered acute and convalescent phases of COVID-19. The material from the prospective study consisted of cDNA or gDNA derived from T cells, B-cell-depleted T cells, or PBMCs. Deeply sampled blood TCRbeta repertoires from subjects exposed to, actively infected with, or recovered from COVID-19 were included in the dataset. The repertoires were made available in a free public database intended to serve as a resource for research on the immune response to SARS-CoV-2. The samples were drawn from two sources: the first 160 participants of the ongoing ImmuneRACE study, and approximately 1,300 subjects contributed by 6 global collaborators. A de-identified subject ID, COVID-19 status, age in years and sex were almost always included in the sample metadata. Where available, HLA class I and class II types were taken from metadata supplied by the sample provider and were not determined by assay-based typing. Overall study outcomes, separate from this receptor: How much clinical and demographic metadata was included differed by source and by participant, and the metadata was provided uncurated.

Details on this clone: No cognate antigen has been identified for it. Base qualities are not at hand, and no much larger clone is one base apart.

Trimmed from V: 10 bases; trimmed from J: 1 base; junction bases lacking a gene match: 5. The cysteine opens and the phenylalanine closes a CDR3 of 13 amino acids. The only DNA kept is the CDR3, 39 bases in frame from the first base. In the germline V gene, CDR1 corresponds to ENHRY and CDR2 to SYGVKD. TCRbeta CDR3 regions were amplified from genomic DNA by means of the immunoSEQ Assay, a bias-controlled multiplex PCR. The paper's processing steps were these. The number of nucleated cells in each sample was estimated by amplification of reference gene primers within the assay. Sequence reads were collapsed and filtered to measure the absolute abundance of every unique TCRbeta CDR3 rearrangement. For each sample, productive Simpson clonality was calculated as the square root of Simpson's diversity index across productive rearrangements. TCRdb re-hosts the immuneACCESS table, in-frame sequences only. Its copies lack some clones; in the studies checked, an unresolved V gene accounts for under half of them, and the cause for the rest is not known. V and J calls and clone size are those listed in that table; D and trimming were worked out from the DNA. The sample includes around 240,000 clones, with 75% to 90% observed a single time. The top ten clonotypes cover 0.85% to 0.95% of the sample.

In the prospective study, participants were roughly 18 to 100 years old, resided in about 25 geographic areas of the United States, and were enrolled through a virtual design. To assign participants to cohorts, the prospective study relied on clinical history that participants themselves reported in a screening survey and a study questionnaire. Exposed participants were defined as having been in contact with someone with a PCR-confirmed or clinician-diagnosed COVID-19 case within 2 weeks of study entry. Mobile phlebotomists in the prospective study collected whole blood, serum and a nasopharyngeal or oropharyngeal swab from every participant. Additional blood draws and questionnaires over an approximately two-month period could optionally be provided by prospective study participants. Blood samples from the prospective study were shipped frozen or at room temperature prior to DNA extraction.

Here the chain combines TRBV10-3 and TRBJ1-1, with 8 junctional bases fitting TRBD1. Sequencing input: PBMCs or T cells enriched from blood (not recorded which). The clonotype was recovered from a man aged 45 to 65 who had been exposed to COVID-19. The sequence in DNA is TGTGCCACCACGGGGACAGGGAACACTGAAGCTTTCTTT. Protein translation: CATTGTGNTEAFF.